The rows below give T cell receptor beta chains drawn from one sample of a study of radiotherapy plus CTLA-4 blockade in lung cancer. The assay was immunoSEQ multiplex PCR, and TCRdb's table has in-frame clones only and misses some. The table has roughly 120,000 clones, 81% seen once; the top ten hold less than 4%. Sequencing used peripheral blood, obtained from a patient treated with radiotherapy plus ipilimumab. These receptor sequences come from a human donor with non-small cell lung cancer that progressed on radiotherapy plus ipilimumab. Some clones in this sample may be carry-over from other donors' samples. Each CDR3 is given with its conserved first and last residue. A D gene is named only where the DNA matches it firmly. Clone size is given for some rows only: seen once, a few or many times, or a class if the clone is expanded.

CDR3aa: CASSYGTGGARNEQFF
CDR3nt: TGTGCCAGCAGTTACGGGACAGGGGGCGCGAGGAATGAGCAGTTCTTC
abundance: -
j_gene: TRBJ2-1
d_gene: TRBD1
v_gene: TRBV6-5

CDR3aa: CASSVQGYQPQHF
CDR3nt: TGTGCCAGCAGTGTACAGGGTTATCAGCCCCAGCATTTT
abundance: few
j_gene: TRBJ1-5
d_gene: -
v_gene: TRBV6-6

CDR3aa: CASSYSGGRNTEAFF
CDR3nt: TGTGCCAGCAGTTACTCGGGGGGCAGGAACACTGAAGCTTTCTTT
abundance: -
j_gene: TRBJ1-1
d_gene: -
v_gene: TRBV6-6

CDR3aa: CASSVDPTYSGYTF
CDR3nt: TGTGCCAGCAGTGTAGACCCAACCTACTCGGGCTACACCTTC
abundance: once
j_gene: TRBJ1-2
d_gene: -
v_gene: TRBV6-4

CDR3aa: CATSRPRPDGNNQPQHF
CDR3nt: TGTGCCACCAGCAGACCGCGTCCTGACGGAAACAATCAGCCCCAGCATTTT
abundance: -
j_gene: TRBJ1-5
d_gene: -
v_gene: TRBV15

CDR3aa: CASSNPGRGSPLHF
CDR3nt: TGTGCCAGCAGTAACCCCGGGAGAGGTTCACCCCTCCACTTT
abundance: -
j_gene: TRBJ1-6
d_gene: -
v_gene: TRBV28

CDR3aa: CASSLGQMPSGNTIYF
CDR3nt: TGTGCCAGCAGCTTAGGACAAATGCCCTCTGGAAACACCATATATTTT
abundance: -
j_gene: TRBJ1-3
d_gene: -
v_gene: TRBV11-2

CDR3aa: CASSEGWAQPQHF
CDR3nt: TGTGCCAGTAGTGAGGGTTGGGCTCAGCCCCAGCATTTT
abundance: -
j_gene: TRBJ1-5
d_gene: -
v_gene: TRBV19

CDR3aa: CASSYGQGGYGYTF
CDR3nt: TGTGCCAGCAGTTACGGGCAGGGCGGCTATGGCTACACCTTC
abundance: -
j_gene: TRBJ1-2
d_gene: -
v_gene: TRBV6-6

CDR3aa: CASSSAGQGNTEAFF
CDR3nt: TGCGCCAGCAGCTCCGCGGGACAGGGGAACACTGAAGCTTTCTTT
abundance: -
j_gene: TRBJ1-1
d_gene: TRBD1
v_gene: TRBV5-1

CDR3aa: CASSLALAGSSYEQYF
CDR3nt: TGCGCCAGCAGCTTGGCGTTAGCGGGGTCCTCCTACGAGCAGTACTTC
abundance: -
j_gene: TRBJ2-7
d_gene: TRBD2
v_gene: TRBV5-1

CDR3aa: CASTHFGQGSNEKLFF
CDR3nt: -
abundance: -
j_gene: TRBJ1-4
d_gene: -
v_gene: TRBV21-1

CDR3aa: CSVAWGGSTDTQYF
CDR3nt: TGCAGCGTTGCGTGGGGGGGTAGCACAGATACGCAGTATTTT
abundance: -
j_gene: TRBJ2-3
d_gene: TRBD2
v_gene: TRBV29-1

CDR3aa: CAGSLPSYGYTF
CDR3nt: TGTGCCGGCAGCTTGCCCTCCTATGGCTACACCTTC
abundance: -
j_gene: TRBJ1-2
d_gene: -
v_gene: TRBV5-4

CDR3aa: CASRQGVDTEAFF
CDR3nt: TGCGCCAGCAGGCAGGGGGTCGACACTGAAGCTTTCTTT
abundance: -
j_gene: TRBJ1-1
d_gene: TRBD1
v_gene: TRBV5-1

CDR3aa: CASSSSGGLIYGYTF
CDR3nt: TGTGCCAGCAGTAGCTCGGGGGGACTCATATATGGCTACACCTTC
abundance: few
j_gene: TRBJ1-2
d_gene: -
v_gene: TRBV6-6

CDR3aa: CASSIWDRVTIYF
CDR3nt: TGTGCCAGTAGTATCTGGGACAGGGTCACCATATATTTT
abundance: -
j_gene: TRBJ1-3
d_gene: TRBD1
v_gene: TRBV19

CDR3aa: CASSLGITPTSNYGYTF
CDR3nt: TGTGCCAGCAGCTTAGGGATTACACCGACCAGTAACTATGGCTACACCTTC
abundance: few
j_gene: TRBJ1-2
d_gene: -
v_gene: TRBV7-9

CDR3aa: CASSETGDFNYGYTF
CDR3nt: TGTGCCAGCAGCGAGACAGGAGATTTTAACTATGGCTACACCTTC
abundance: -
j_gene: TRBJ1-2
d_gene: -
v_gene: TRBV7-8

CDR3aa: CASRPTVYQETQYF
CDR3nt: TGTGCCAGCAGACCGACAGTTTACCAAGAGACCCAGTACTTC
abundance: -
j_gene: TRBJ2-5
d_gene: -
v_gene: TRBV6-5

CDR3aa: CATRTPRTTEAFF
CDR3nt: TGTGCCACCCGGACTCCCAGGACCACTGAAGCTTTCTTT
abundance: -
j_gene: TRBJ1-1
d_gene: -
v_gene: TRBV10-3

CDR3aa: CATSYRDTDYGYTF
CDR3nt: TGTGCCACCAGCTACAGGGACACTGACTATGGCTACACCTTC
abundance: -
j_gene: TRBJ1-2
d_gene: -
v_gene: TRBV15

CDR3aa: CASSAAGPTDTQYF
CDR3nt: TGTGCCAGCAGCGCAGCGGGCCCCACAGATACGCAGTATTTT
abundance: -
j_gene: TRBJ2-3
d_gene: -
v_gene: TRBV7-3

CDR3aa: CASSQASEAFF
CDR3nt: TGCGCCAGCAGCCAAGCGTCTGAAGCTTTCTTT
abundance: few
j_gene: TRBJ1-1
d_gene: -
v_gene: TRBV4-3

CDR3aa: CASGNRVVNTEAFF
CDR3nt: TGTGCCAGCGGAAACAGGGTGGTGAACACTGAAGCTTTCTTT
abundance: -
j_gene: TRBJ1-1
d_gene: -
v_gene: TRBV6-6

CDR3aa: CASSLNRITGYTF
CDR3nt: TGTGCCAGCAGTTTAAACCGGATCACCGGCTACACCTTC
abundance: once
j_gene: TRBJ1-2
d_gene: -
v_gene: TRBV27

CDR3aa: CASSQGVGGNTGELFF
CDR3nt: TGTGCCAGCAGCCAAGGAGTCGGGGGGAACACCGGGGAGCTGTTTTTT
abundance: -
j_gene: TRBJ2-2
d_gene: -
v_gene: TRBV5-4

CDR3aa: CASSNRGANEKLFF
CDR3nt: TGCGCCAGCAGCAACAGAGGGGCTAATGAAAAACTGTTTTTT
abundance: -
j_gene: TRBJ1-4
d_gene: -
v_gene: TRBV5-1

CDR3aa: CASSFAQGNQPQHF
CDR3nt: TGTGCCAGCAGCTTCGCACAGGGCAATCAGCCCCAGCATTTT
abundance: -
j_gene: TRBJ1-5
d_gene: -
v_gene: TRBV5-8

CDR3aa: CASSQSGDTQYF
CDR3nt: TGTGCCAGCAGCCAATCTGGGGATACGCAGTATTTT
abundance: -
j_gene: TRBJ2-3
d_gene: -
v_gene: TRBV4-2

CDR3aa: CASSLVGSGDQPQHF
CDR3nt: TGCGCCAGCAGCTTGGTCGGGTCCGGGGATCAGCCCCAGCATTTT
abundance: few
j_gene: TRBJ1-5
d_gene: -
v_gene: TRBV5-1

CDR3aa: CASSRSGTGITMGYTF
CDR3nt: TGCGCCAGCAGCCGATCCGGGACAGGGATTACTATGGGCTACACCTTC
abundance: -
j_gene: TRBJ1-2
d_gene: TRBD1
v_gene: TRBV4-3

CDR3aa: CASSLWVGSYTF
CDR3nt: TGTGCCAGCAGTTTATGGGTCGGGAGCTACACCTTC
abundance: -
j_gene: TRBJ1-2
d_gene: -
v_gene: TRBV28

CDR3aa: CASSYTRVGTYEQYF
CDR3nt: TGTGCCAGCAGTTACACTCGGGTGGGAACCTACGAGCAGTACTTC
abundance: few
j_gene: TRBJ2-7
d_gene: -
v_gene: TRBV6-5

CDR3aa: CASSMVRGFINQPQHF
CDR3nt: TGTGCCAGTAGTATGGTCAGAGGGTTTATCAATCAGCCCCAGCATTTT
abundance: -
j_gene: TRBJ1-5
d_gene: -
v_gene: TRBV19

CDR3aa: CASSILSSKRDYDQETQYF
CDR3nt: TGTGCCAGCAGCATCTTATCTAGCAAGAGGGACTACGACCAAGAGACCCAGTACTTC
abundance: -
j_gene: TRBJ2-5
d_gene: TRBD2
v_gene: TRBV11-2

CDR3aa: CSAGGADEAFF
CDR3nt: TGCAGTGCTGGGGGGGCGGATGAAGCTTTCTTT
abundance: -
j_gene: TRBJ1-1
d_gene: -
v_gene: TRBV20-1

CDR3aa: CASSPLAGGVGEQFF
CDR3nt: TGTGCCAGCAGCCCTCTCGCGGGGGGGGTAGGTGAGCAGTTCTTC
abundance: few
j_gene: TRBJ2-1
d_gene: TRBD2
v_gene: TRBV7-2

CDR3aa: CASSIRGRTYGYTF
CDR3nt: TGTGCCAGCAGCATCCGGGGACGGACCTATGGCTACACCTTC
abundance: once
j_gene: TRBJ1-2
d_gene: -
v_gene: TRBV7-9

CDR3aa: CASSQDSGNEKLFF
CDR3nt: TGCGCCAGCAGCCAGGACAGCGGGAATGAAAAACTGTTTTTT
abundance: -
j_gene: TRBJ1-4
d_gene: -
v_gene: TRBV5-1

CDR3aa: CASSLGGPGSGSEKLFF
CDR3nt: TGTGCCAGCAGCTTGGGGGGACCAGGGTCTGGTTCTGAAAAACTGTTTTTT
abundance: few
j_gene: TRBJ1-4
d_gene: -
v_gene: TRBV5-8

CDR3aa: CASSQDRSTDTQYF
CDR3nt: TGTGCCAGCAGCCAAGACAGAAGCACAGATACGCAGTATTTT
abundance: -
j_gene: TRBJ2-3
d_gene: -
v_gene: TRBV4-2

CDR3aa: CAWTTGTAGAHGYTF
CDR3nt: TGTGCCTGGACAACCGGGACCGCAGGGGCCCATGGCTACACCTTC
abundance: -
j_gene: TRBJ1-2
d_gene: -
v_gene: TRBV30

CDR3aa: CASREPGQNYEQYF
CDR3nt: TGCGCCAGCAGGGAACCGGGACAGAACTACGAGCAGTACTTC
abundance: -
j_gene: TRBJ2-7
d_gene: TRBD1
v_gene: TRBV5-1

CDR3aa: CASSWGRGSYEQYF
CDR3nt: TGTGCCAGTAGCTGGGGCAGAGGCTCCTACGAGCAGTACTTC
abundance: -
j_gene: TRBJ2-7
d_gene: -
v_gene: TRBV19

CDR3aa: CASSFGQDEKLFF
CDR3nt: TGCGCCAGCAGCTTCGGACAGGATGAAAAACTGTTTTTT
abundance: -
j_gene: TRBJ1-4
d_gene: TRBD1
v_gene: TRBV5-1

CDR3aa: CTSSQLPTPDTQYF
CDR3nt: TGCACCAGCAGCCAACTCCCGACCCCCGATACGCAGTATTTT
abundance: -
j_gene: TRBJ2-3
d_gene: -
v_gene: TRBV1

CDR3aa: CSARGDRPQYF
CDR3nt: TGCAGTGCTAGGGGGGACAGGCCCCAGTACTTC
abundance: -
j_gene: TRBJ2-5
d_gene: TRBD1
v_gene: TRBV20-1

CDR3aa: CASSQAERANYGYTF
CDR3nt: TGCGCCAGCAGCCAAGCTGAACGGGCTAACTATGGCTACACCTTC
abundance: -
j_gene: TRBJ1-2
d_gene: -
v_gene: TRBV4-1

CDR3aa: CASTPGTTRTDTQYF
CDR3nt: TGTGCCAGCACCCCGGGGACCACCCGCACAGATACGCAGTATTTT
abundance: once
j_gene: TRBJ2-3
d_gene: -
v_gene: TRBV28

CDR3aa: CAWSGGQGPSF
CDR3nt: TGTGCCTGGAGTGGCGGACAGGGTCCTTCCTTC
abundance: few
j_gene: TRBJ1-2
d_gene: TRBD1
v_gene: TRBV30

CDR3aa: CASSQDPWETQYF
CDR3nt: TGCGCCAGCAGCCAAGATCCATGGGAGACCCAGTACTTC
abundance: -
j_gene: TRBJ2-5
d_gene: -
v_gene: TRBV4-1

CDR3aa: CASSLTGGIGYTF
CDR3nt: TGTGCCAGCAGCCTCACGGGAGGGATTGGCTACACCTTC
abundance: -
j_gene: TRBJ1-2
d_gene: -
v_gene: TRBV5-5

CDR3aa: CASRTTGPGGKLFF
CDR3nt: TGTGCCAGCAGAACGACAGGCCCGGGGGGAAAACTGTTTTTT
abundance: -
j_gene: TRBJ1-4
d_gene: -
v_gene: TRBV6-5

CDR3aa: CASSLDRGSEKLFF
CDR3nt: TGTGCCAGCAGCCTAGACAGGGGGAGCGAAAAACTGTTTTTT
abundance: -
j_gene: TRBJ1-4
d_gene: TRBD1
v_gene: TRBV28

CDR3aa: CASSQGSSLYGYTF
CDR3nt: TGTGCCAGCAGCCAAGGGTCATCCCTCTATGGCTACACCTTC
abundance: -
j_gene: TRBJ1-2
d_gene: -
v_gene: TRBV4-2

CDR3aa: CASSFGAGVMNTEAFF
CDR3nt: TGTGCCAGCAGCTTTGGCGCAGGGGTCATGAACACTGAAGCTTTCTTT
abundance: -
j_gene: TRBJ1-1
d_gene: -
v_gene: TRBV7-9

CDR3aa: CASRRSNSPLHF
CDR3nt: TGTGCCAGCAGAAGGAGCAATTCACCCCTCCACTTT
abundance: -
j_gene: TRBJ1-6
d_gene: -
v_gene: TRBV25-1

CDR3aa: CASSYRQSGINEKLFF
CDR3nt: TGCGCCAGCAGCTACCGACAGTCCGGGATTAATGAAAAACTGTTTTTT
abundance: -
j_gene: TRBJ1-4
d_gene: -
v_gene: TRBV5-1